The subject of this entry is one TCR beta chain. Antigen: not known. The data belong to a study of cytomegalovirus exposure and HLA in healthy donors. Regarding the study as a whole: Analysis performed later found 16,951 TCR beta sequences associated with HLA alleles at 0.05 false discovery rate. Presence/absence analyses treated sequencing depth as roughly uniform across donors.

The CDR3 is made up of 13 amino acids. CDR1 MDHEN and CDR2 SYDVKM come from the germline V gene. After removal of 6 bases from V and 7 bases from J, the junction contained 2 bases not matched to a gene. Use of 60 Vbeta and 13 Jbeta primers characterized the PCR. The protocol was immunoSEQ multiplex PCR, while the TCRdb copy is restricted to in-frame clones and leaves out a portion. Of 100,000 to 150,000 clones detected, approximately 74% appear once; the ten largest clones hold 5.5% to 8.5%. The sequence derives from a man aged 40-50 years in good health and CMV-seropositive. Sequencing was done on a sample of PBMCs. The gene calls are TRBV28 and TRBJ1-6; 8 nucleotides align to TRBD1. The CDR3 sequence is CASRWDRNSPLHF. Here the CDR3 DNA reads TGTGCCAGCAGGTGGGACAGGAATTCACCCCTCCACTTT.